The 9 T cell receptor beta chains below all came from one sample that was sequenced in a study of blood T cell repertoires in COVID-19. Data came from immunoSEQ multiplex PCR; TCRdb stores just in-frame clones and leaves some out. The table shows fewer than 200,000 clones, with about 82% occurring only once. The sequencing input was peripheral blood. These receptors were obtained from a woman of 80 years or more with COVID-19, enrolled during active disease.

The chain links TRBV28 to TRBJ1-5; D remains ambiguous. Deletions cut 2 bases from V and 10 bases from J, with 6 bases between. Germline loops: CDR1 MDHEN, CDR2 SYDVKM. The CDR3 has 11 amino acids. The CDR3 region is CASSLEGPQHF. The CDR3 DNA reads TGTGCCAGCAGTTTAGAGGGCCCCCAGCATTTT. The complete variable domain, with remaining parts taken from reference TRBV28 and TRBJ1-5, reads DVKVTQSSRYLVKRTGEKVFLECVQDMDHENMFWYRQDPGLGLRLIYFSYDVKMKEKGDIPEGYSVSREKKERFSLILESASTNQTSMYLCASSLEGPQHFGDGTRLSIL.

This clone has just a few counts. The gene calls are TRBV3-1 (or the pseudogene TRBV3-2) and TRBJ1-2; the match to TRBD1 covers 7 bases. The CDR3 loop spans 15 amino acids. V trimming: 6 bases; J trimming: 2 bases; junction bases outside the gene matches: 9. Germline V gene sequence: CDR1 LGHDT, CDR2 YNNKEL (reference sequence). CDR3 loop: CASRPALTGNYGYTF. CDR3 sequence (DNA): TGTGCCAGCAGACCCGCTCTGACAGGGAACTATGGCTACACCTTC.

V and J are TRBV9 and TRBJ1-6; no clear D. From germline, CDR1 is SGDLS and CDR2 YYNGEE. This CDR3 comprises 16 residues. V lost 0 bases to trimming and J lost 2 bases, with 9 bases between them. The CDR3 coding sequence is TGTGCCAGCAGCGTAGACCCGGGGACCTATAATTCACCCCTCCACTTT. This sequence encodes CASSVDPGTYNSPLHF.

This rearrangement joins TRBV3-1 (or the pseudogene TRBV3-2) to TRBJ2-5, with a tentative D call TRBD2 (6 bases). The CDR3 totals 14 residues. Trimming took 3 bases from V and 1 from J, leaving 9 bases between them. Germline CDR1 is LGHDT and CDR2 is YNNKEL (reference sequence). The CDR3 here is CASSHLGGQETQYF. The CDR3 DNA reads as TGTGCCAGCAGCCATCTGGGGGGCCAAGAGACCCAGTACTTC.

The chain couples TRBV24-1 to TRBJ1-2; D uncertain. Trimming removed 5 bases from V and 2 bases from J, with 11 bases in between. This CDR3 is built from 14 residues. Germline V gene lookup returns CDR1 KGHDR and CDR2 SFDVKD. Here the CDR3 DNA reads TGTGCCACCAGTGGGGGAGCCCGCAACTATGGCTACACCTTC. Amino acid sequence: CATSGGARNYGYTF.

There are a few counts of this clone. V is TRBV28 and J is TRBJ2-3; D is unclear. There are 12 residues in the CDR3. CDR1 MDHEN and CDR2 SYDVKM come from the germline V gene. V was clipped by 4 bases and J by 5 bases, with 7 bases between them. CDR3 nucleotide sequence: TGTGCCAGCAGTTCCTTCCTAGATACGCAGTATTTT. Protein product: CASSSFLDTQYF.

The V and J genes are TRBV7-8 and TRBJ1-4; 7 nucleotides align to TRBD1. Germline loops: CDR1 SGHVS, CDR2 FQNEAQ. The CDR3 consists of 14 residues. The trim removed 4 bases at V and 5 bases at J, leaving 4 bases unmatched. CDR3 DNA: TGTGCCAGCAGCTCGGGACAGCCGAATGAAAAACTGTTTTTT. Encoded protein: CASSSGQPNEKLFF.

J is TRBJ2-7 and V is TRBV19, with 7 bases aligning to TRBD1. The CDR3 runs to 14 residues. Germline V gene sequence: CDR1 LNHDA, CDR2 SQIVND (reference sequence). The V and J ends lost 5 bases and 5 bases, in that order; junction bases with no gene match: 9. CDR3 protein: CASSPQGFLDEQYF. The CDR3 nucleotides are TGTGCCAGTAGTCCACAGGGGTTTTTAGACGAGCAGTACTTC.

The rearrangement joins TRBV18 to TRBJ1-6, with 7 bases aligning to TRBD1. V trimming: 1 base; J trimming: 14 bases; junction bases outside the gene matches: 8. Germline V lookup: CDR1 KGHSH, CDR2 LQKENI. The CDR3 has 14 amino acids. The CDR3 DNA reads TGTGCCAGCTCACCACGGGACAGCCCTCGGACCCTCCACTTT. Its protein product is CASSPRDSPRTLHF. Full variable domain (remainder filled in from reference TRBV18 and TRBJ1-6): NAGVMQNPRHLVRRRGQEARLRCSPMKGHSHVYWYRQLPEEGLKFMVYLQKENIIDESGMPKERFSAEFPKEGPSILRIQQVVRGDSAAYFCASSPRDSPRTLHFGNGTRLTVT.